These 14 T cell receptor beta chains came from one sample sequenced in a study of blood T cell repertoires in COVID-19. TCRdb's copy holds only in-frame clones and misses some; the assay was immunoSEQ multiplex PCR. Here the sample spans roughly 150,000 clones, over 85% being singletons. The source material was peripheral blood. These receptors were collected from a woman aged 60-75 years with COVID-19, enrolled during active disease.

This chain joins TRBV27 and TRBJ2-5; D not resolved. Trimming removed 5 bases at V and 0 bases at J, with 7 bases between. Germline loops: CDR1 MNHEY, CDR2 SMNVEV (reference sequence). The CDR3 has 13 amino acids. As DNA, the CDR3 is TGTGCCAGCAGTCAACTGTACCAAGAGACCCAGTACTTC. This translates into CASSQLYQETQYF.

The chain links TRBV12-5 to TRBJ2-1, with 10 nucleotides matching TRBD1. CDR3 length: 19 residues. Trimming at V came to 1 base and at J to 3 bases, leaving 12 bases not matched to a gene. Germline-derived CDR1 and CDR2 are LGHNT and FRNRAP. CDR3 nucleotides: TGTGCTAGTGGTTTGGCGCAAAGCCGGGACAGGGGTTTCTACAATGAGCAGTTCTTC. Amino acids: CASGLAQSRDRGFYNEQFF.

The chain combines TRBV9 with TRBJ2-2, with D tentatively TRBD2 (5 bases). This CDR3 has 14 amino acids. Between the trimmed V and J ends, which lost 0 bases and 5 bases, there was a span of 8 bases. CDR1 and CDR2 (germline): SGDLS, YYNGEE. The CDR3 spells CASSVAEGTGELFF. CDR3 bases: TGTGCCAGCAGCGTAGCAGAGGGAACCGGGGAGCTGTTTTTT.

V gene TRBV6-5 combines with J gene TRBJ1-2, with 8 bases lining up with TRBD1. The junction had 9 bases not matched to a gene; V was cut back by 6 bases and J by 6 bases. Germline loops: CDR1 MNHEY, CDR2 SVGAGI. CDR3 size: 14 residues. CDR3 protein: CASRTTGQADGYTF. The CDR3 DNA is TGTGCCAGCAGAACCACGGGACAGGCGGATGGCTACACCTTC.

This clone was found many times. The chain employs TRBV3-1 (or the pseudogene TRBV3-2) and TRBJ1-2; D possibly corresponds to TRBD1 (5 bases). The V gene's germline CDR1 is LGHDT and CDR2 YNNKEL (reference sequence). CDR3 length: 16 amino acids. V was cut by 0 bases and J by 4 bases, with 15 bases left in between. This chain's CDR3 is CASSQDQGGLGYGYTF. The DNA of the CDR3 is TGTGCCAGCAGCCAAGATCAGGGTGGGCTCGGCTATGGCTACACCTTC.

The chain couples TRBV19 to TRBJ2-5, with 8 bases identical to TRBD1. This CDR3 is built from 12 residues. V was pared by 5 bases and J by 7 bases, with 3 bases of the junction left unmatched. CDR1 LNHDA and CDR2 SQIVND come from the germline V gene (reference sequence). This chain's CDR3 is CASSWDRSTQYF. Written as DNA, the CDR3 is TGTGCCAGTAGTTGGGACAGGTCGACCCAGTACTTC.

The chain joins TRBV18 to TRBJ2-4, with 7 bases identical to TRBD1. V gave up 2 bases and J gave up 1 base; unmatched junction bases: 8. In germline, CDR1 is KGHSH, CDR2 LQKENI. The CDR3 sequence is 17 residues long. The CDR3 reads CASSPGTVYVAKNIQYF. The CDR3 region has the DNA TGTGCCAGCTCACCAGGGACAGTATACGTTGCCAAAAACATTCAGTACTTC.

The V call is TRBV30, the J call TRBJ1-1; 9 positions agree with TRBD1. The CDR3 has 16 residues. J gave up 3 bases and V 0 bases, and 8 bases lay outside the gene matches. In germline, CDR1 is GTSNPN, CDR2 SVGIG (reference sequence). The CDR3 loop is CAWSVFGTGRDTEAFF. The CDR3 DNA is TGTGCCTGGAGTGTTTTCGGGACAGGGAGGGACACTGAAGCTTTCTTT. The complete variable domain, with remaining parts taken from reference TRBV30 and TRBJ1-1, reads SQTIHQWPATLVQPVGSPLSLECTVEGTSNPNLYWYRQAAGRGLQLLFYSVGIGQISSEVPQNLSASRPQDRQFILSSKKLLLSDSGFYLCAWSVFGTGRDTEAFFGQGTRLTVV.

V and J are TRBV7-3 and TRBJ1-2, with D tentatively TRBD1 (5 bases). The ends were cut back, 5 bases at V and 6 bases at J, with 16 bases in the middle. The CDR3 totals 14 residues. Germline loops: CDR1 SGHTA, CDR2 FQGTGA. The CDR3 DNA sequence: TGTGCCAGCAGCGACCTCAGCGGGACCGATGGCTACACCTTC. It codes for CASSDLSGTDGYTF.

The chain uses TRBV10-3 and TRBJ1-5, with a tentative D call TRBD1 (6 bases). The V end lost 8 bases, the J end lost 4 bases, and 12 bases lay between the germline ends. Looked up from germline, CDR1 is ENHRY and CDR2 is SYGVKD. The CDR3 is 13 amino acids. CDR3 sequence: CAIGQGPNQPQHF. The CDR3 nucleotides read TGTGCCATCGGGCAGGGGCCAAATCAGCCCCAGCATTTT.

CDR3 sequence reads: CASSQGSRNTEAFF. The CDR3 bases are TGCGCCAGCAGCCAAGGGTCGCGGAACACTGAAGCTTTCTTT. The chain employs TRBV4-3 and TRBJ1-1; D uncertain. Deletions cut 1 base from V and 1 base from J, with 7 bases between. Germline V gene sequence: CDR1 LGHNA, CDR2 YSLEER. The CDR3 length is 14 residues.

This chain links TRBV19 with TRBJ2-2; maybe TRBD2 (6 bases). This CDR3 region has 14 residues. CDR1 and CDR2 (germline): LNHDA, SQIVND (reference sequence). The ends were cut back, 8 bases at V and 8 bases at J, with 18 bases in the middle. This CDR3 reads CASLNWRVGGELFF. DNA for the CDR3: TGTGCCAGTTTGAACTGGAGGGTGGGGGGGGAGCTGTTTTTT.

The CDR3 coding sequence is TGTGCCAGCAGCTTGAAGCTAAACACCGGGGAGCTGTTTTTT. This codes for CASSLKLNTGELFF. The chain combines TRBV5-4 with TRBJ2-2; no definite D call. Trimming removed 1 base from V and 2 bases from J, with 6 bases in between. Per the germline V gene, CDR1 is SGHNT and CDR2 is YYREEE (reference sequence). The CDR3 consists of 14 residues.

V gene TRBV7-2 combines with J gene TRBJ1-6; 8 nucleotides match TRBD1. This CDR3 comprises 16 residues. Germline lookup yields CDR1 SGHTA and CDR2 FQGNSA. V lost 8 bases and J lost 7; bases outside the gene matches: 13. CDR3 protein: CASGPFRDRINSPLHF. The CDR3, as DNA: TGTGCCAGCGGACCATTCCGGGACAGGATAAATTCACCCCTCCACTTT. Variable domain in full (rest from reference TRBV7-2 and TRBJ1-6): GAGVSQSPSNKVTEKGKDVELRCDPISGHTALYWYRQSLGQGLEFLIYFQGNSAPDKSGLPSDRFSAERTGGSVSTLTIQRTQQEDSAVYLCASGPFRDRINSPLHFGNGTRLTVT.